The entry that follows covers one TCR beta chain sequence. Its antigen is still unknown. A much larger clonotype is one base distant, so this may be a read error. Unique molecular identifiers were built into the TCRbeta library. TCRdb re-derived calls from the PCR reads in MiXCR, one entry per CDR3 protein. In the table there are almost 500,000 distinct CDR3 sequences, over 9.5% of which are singletons. The sample originates from a study of T-cell reconstitution after alpha-beta-depleted transplantation in children. Study outcomes and limitations: Expanded graft clones numbering several hundred reportedly gave rise to alpha-beta T cells about two months after transplant.

This CDR3 spans 16 amino acids. Trimming stripped 3 bases from V and 4 bases from J, with 16 bases between. The receptor was derived from a child aged 2 to 10 with inherited bone marrow failure, due to receive a stem cell transplant. The sequences come from PBMCs, collected before TCRalphabeta/CD19-depleted stem cell transplant. V gene TRBV12-3 or TRBV12-4 combines with J gene TRBJ2-1, with D perhaps matching TRBD1 or TRBD2 (7 bases each). CDR3 bases: TGTGCCAGCAGTTTCGGGAGGACAGGCATTTACAATGAGCAGTTCTTC. Amino acids: CASSFGRTGIYNEQFF.